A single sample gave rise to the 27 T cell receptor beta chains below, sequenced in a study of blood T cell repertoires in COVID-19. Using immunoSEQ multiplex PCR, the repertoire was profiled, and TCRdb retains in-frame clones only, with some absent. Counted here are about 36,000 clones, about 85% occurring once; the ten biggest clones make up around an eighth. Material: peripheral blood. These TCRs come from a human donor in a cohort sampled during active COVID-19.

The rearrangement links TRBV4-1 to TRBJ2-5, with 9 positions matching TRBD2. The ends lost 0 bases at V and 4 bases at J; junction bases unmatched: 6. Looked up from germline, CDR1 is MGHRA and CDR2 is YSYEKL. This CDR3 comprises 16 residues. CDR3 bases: TGCGCCAGCAGCCAAGATTCAGCGGGGGGCGGAGAGACCCAGTACTTC. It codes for CASSQDSAGGGETQYF.

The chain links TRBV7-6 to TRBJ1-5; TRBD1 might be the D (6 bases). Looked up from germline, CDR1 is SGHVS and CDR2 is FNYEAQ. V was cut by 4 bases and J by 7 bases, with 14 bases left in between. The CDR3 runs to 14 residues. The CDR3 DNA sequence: TGTGCCAGCAGCTCGGGGGGGCCGGAACAGCCCCAGCATTTT. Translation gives CASSSGGPEQPQHF.

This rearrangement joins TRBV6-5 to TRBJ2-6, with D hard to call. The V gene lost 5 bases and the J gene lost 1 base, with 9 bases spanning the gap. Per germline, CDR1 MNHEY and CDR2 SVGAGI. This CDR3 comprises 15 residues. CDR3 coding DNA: TGTGCCAGCAGTCTAGATATATCTGGGGCCAACGTCCTGACTTTC. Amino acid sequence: CASSLDISGANVLTF.

The CDR3 reads CASSITRGPTEAFF. Written as DNA, the CDR3 is TGTGCCAGTAGTATCACCAGGGGGCCCACTGAAGCTTTCTTT. The V and J genes are TRBV19 and TRBJ1-1, with TRBD1 matching over 8 bases. V lost 3 bases to trimming and J lost 4 bases; unmatched junction nucleotides: 4. The germline CDR1 and CDR2 sequences are LNHDA and SQIVND (reference sequence). The CDR3 length is 14 residues.

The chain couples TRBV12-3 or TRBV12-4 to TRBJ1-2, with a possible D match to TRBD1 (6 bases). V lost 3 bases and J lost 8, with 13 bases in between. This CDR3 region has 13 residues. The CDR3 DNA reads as TGTGCCAGCAGTTTGAGTGAAGGGGGAGGCTACACCTTC. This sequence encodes CASSLSEGGGYTF.

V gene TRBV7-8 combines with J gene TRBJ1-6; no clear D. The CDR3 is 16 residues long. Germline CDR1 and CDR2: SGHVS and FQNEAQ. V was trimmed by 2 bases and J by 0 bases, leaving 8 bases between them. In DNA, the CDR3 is TGTGCCAGCAGCTTAAGTCCGAGCTCCTATAATTCACCCCTCCACTTT. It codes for CASSLSPSSYNSPLHF.

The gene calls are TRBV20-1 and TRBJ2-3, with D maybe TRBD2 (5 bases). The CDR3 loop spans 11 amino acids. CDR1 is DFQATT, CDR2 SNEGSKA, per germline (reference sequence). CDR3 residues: CSVGGTDTQYF. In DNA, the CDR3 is TGCTCCGTCGGGGGCACAGATACGCAGTATTTT.

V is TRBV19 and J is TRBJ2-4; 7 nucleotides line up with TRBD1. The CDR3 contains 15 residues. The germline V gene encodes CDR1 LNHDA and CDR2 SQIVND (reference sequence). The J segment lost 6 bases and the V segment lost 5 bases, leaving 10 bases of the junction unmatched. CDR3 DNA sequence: TGTGCCAGTAGTGACAAGACAGAGGGGGCAAACATTCAGTACTTC. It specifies CASSDKTEGANIQYF.

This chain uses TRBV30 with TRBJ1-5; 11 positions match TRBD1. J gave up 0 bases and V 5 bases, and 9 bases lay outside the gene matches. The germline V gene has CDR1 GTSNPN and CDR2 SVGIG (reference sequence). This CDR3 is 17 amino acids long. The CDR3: CAWGSRDRGNSNQPQHF. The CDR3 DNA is TGTGCCTGGGGTAGCCGGGACAGGGGGAATAGCAATCAGCCCCAGCATTTT.

The CDR3 sequence is CASSFFAGFGETQYF. In DNA form, the CDR3 reads TGTGCCAGCAGCTTCTTCGCAGGGTTTGGTGAGACCCAGTACTTC. The V gene is TRBV11-2, the J gene TRBJ2-5, with a tentative D call TRBD1 (5 bases). The germline V gene has CDR1 SGHAT and CDR2 FQNNGV. The CDR3 has 15 residues. Trimming took off 3 bases at V and 5 bases at J, with 16 bases between the two ends.

The CDR3 region has the DNA TGTGCCAGCAGCTTGGCCTCAGGGTTGAACACTGAAGCTTTCTTT. Translation: CASSLASGLNTEAFF. The chain recombines TRBV5-6 with TRBJ1-1; D is possibly TRBD1 (5 bases). The CDR3 extends over 15 amino acids. CDR1 and CDR2 from the germline V gene are SGHDT and YYEEEE. Trimming cost V 0 bases and J 0 bases, with 9 bases left between them.

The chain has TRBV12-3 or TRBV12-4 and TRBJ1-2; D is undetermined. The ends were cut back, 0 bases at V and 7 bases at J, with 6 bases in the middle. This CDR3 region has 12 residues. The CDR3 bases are TGTGCCAGCAGTTTAGCGCTAGGTGGCTACACCTTC. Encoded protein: CASSLALGGYTF.

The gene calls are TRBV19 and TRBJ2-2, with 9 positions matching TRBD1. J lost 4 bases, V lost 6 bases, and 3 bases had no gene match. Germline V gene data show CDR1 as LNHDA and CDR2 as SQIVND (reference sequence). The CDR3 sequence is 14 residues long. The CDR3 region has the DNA TGTGCCAGTAGCGACAGGGGGGTCACCGGGGAGCTGTTTTTT. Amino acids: CASSDRGVTGELFF.

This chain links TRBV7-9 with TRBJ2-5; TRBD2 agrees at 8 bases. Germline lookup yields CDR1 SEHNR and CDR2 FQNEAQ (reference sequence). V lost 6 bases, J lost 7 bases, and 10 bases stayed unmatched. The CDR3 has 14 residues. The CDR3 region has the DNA TGTGCCAGCAGAGCTACTAGCGGCCGTGGGACCCAGTACTTC. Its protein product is CASRATSGRGTQYF. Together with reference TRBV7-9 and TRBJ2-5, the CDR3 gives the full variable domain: DTGVSQNPRHKITKRGQNVTFRCDPISEHNRLYWYRQTLGQGPEFLTYFQNEAQLEKSRLLSDRFSAERPKGSFSTLEIQRTEQGDSAMYLCASRATSGRGTQYFGPGTRLLVL.

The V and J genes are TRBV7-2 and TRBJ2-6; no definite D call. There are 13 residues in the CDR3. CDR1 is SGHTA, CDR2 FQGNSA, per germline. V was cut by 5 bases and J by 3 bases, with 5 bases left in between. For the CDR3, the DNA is TGTGCCAGCAGCCTCTTTGGGGCCAACGTCCTGACTTTC. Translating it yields CASSLFGANVLTF.

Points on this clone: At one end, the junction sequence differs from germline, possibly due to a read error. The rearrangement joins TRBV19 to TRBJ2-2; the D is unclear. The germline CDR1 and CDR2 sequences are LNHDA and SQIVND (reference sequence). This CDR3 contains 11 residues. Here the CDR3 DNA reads TGTGCCAGTACCGACACGGGGGAGCTGTTTTTT. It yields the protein CASTDTGELFF.

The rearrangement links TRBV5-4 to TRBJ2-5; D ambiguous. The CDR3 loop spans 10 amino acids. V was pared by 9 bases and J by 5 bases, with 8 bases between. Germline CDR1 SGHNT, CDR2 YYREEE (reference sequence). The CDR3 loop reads CAMGRETQYF. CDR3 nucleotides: TGTGCCATGGGCAGGGAGACCCAGTACTTC.

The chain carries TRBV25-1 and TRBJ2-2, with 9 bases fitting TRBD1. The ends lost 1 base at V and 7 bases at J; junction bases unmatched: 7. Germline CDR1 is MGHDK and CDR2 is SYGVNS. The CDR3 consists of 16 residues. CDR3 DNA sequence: TGTGCCAGCAGTGAATTGGTACAGGGGGCTGGCGGGGAGCTGTTTTTT. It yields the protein CASSELVQGAGGELFF.

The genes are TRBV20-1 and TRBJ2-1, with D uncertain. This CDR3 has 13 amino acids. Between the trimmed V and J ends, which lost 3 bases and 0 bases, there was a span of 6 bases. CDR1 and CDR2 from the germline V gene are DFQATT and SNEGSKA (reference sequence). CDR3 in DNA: TGCAGTGCTAGTGGTAGCTCCTACAATGAGCAGTTCTTC. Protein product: CSASGSSYNEQFF.

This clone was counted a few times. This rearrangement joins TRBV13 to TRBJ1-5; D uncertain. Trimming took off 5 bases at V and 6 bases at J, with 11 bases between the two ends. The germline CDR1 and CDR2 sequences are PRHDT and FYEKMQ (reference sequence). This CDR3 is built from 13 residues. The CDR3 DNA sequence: TGTGCCAGCAGCGCGAAAGCGGTTCAGCCCCAGCATTTT. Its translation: CASSAKAVQPQHF.

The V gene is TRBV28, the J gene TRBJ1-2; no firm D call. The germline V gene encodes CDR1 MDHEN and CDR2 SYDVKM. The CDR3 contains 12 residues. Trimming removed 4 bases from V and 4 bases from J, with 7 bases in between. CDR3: CASSYTSYGYTF. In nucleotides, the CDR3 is TGTGCCAGCAGTTACACCTCCTATGGCTACACCTTC.

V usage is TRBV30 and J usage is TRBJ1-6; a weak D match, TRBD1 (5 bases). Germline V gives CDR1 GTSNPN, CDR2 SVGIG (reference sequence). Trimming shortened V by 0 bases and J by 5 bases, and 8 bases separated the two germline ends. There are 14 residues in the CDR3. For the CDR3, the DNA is TGTGCCTGGAGTGTACAGACAGATAATTCACCCCTCCACTTT. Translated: CAWSVQTDNSPLHF. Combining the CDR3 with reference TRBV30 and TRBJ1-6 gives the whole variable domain SQTIHQWPATLVQPVGSPLSLECTVEGTSNPNLYWYRQAAGRGLQLLFYSVGIGQISSEVPQNLSASRPQDRQFILSSKKLLLSDSGFYLCAWSVQTDNSPLHFGNGTRLTVT.

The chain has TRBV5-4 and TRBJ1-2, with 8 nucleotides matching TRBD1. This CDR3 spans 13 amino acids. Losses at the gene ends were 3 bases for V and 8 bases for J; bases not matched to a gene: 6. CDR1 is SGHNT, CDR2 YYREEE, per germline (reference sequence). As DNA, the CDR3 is TGTGCCAGCAGCTCGGGACAGGAACACGGCTACACCTTC. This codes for CASSSGQEHGYTF. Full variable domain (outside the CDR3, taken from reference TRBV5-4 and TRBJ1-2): ETGVTQSPTHLIKTRGQQVTLRCSSQSGHNTVSWYQQALGQGPQFIFQYYREEENGRGNFPPRFSGLQFPNYSSELNVNALELDDSALYLCASSSGQEHGYTFGSGTRLTVV.

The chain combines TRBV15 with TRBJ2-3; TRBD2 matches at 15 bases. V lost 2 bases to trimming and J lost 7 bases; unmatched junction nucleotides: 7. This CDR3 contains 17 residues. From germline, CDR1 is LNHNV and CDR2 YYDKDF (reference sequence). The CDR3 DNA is TGTGCCACCAGCAGACCGGGACTAGCGGGGGGAGGAAATACGCAGTATTTT. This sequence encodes CATSRPGLAGGGNTQYF. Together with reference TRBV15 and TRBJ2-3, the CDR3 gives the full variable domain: DAMVIQNPRYQVTQFGKPVTLSCSQTLNHNVMYWYQQKSSQAPKLLFHYYDKDFNNEADTPDNFQSRRPNTSFCFLDIRSPGLGDTAMYLCATSRPGLAGGGNTQYFGPGTRLTVL.

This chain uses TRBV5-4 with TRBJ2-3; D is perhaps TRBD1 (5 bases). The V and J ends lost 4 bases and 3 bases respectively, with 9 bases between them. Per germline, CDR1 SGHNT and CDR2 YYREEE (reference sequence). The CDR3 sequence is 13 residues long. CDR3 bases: TGTGCCAGCAGCGGTACAGGAACAGATACGCAGTATTTT. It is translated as CASSGTGTDTQYF.

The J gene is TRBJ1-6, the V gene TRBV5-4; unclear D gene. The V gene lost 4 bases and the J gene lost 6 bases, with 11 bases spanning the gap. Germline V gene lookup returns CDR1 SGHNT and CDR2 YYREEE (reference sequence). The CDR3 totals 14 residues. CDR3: CASSPRGVNSPLHF. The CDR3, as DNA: TGTGCCAGCAGCCCTCGCGGAGTTAATTCACCCCTCCACTTT.

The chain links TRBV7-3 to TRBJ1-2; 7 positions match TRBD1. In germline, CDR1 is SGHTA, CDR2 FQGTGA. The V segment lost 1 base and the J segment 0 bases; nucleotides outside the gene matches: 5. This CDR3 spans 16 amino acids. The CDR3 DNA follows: TGTGCCAGCAGCTTAAGTCCCGGGACAGCTAACTATGGCTACACCTTC. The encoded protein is CASSLSPGTANYGYTF.